These 17 T cell receptor beta chains came from one sample sequenced in a study of early T cells in non-severe SARS-CoV-2 infection. TCRdb re-analysed the 5' RACE reads in MiXCR, keeping a single row per CDR3 protein. The data show 20,000 to 25,000 distinct CDR3 sequences, with about 4.4% seen just once and just over 6.5% held by the top ten. Sequencing was carried out using whole blood. These receptors came from an adult who was a healthcare worker with PCR-confirmed SARS-CoV-2 infection or an uninfected control (not recorded which).

This clonotype occurred many times. The gene calls are TRBV5-1 and TRBJ2-1; 8 positions agree with TRBD1. The V gene's germline CDR1 is SGHRS and CDR2 YFSETQ. J lost 5 bases, V lost 4 bases, and 8 bases had no gene match. The CDR3 consists of 15 residues. CDR3 nucleotides: TGCGCCAGCAGCCCGACAGGGGTGTTGGACAATGAGCAGTTCTTC. Its protein is CASSPTGVLDNEQFF.

This clonotype was observed at least ten times. The chain couples TRBV5-1 to TRBJ2-3; tentatively, D is TRBD2 (5 bases). CDR3 length: 15 amino acids. The germline gives CDR1 SGHRS, CDR2 YFSETQ. V was pared by 0 bases and J by 0 bases, with 8 bases between. The CDR3 DNA reads as TGCGCCAGCAGCTTGGTGGGGAGAAGCACAGATACGCAGTATTTT. This translates into CASSLVGRSTDTQYF.

This chain uses TRBV5-8 with TRBJ2-3, with D hard to call. Germline CDR1 is SGHTS and CDR2 is YDEGEE. V gave up 0 bases and J gave up 9 bases, with 11 bases separating them. The CDR3 loop spans 13 amino acids. CDR3 nucleotides: TGTGCCAGCAGCTTGGCTTCGATTGGCACGCAGTATTTT. It yields the protein CASSLASIGTQYF.

This clonotype was recorded at least ten times. The V call is TRBV4-1, the J call TRBJ2-5; the D is unclear. Deletions cut 1 base from V and 1 base from J, with 10 bases between. The CDR3 loop spans 15 amino acids. Looked up from germline, CDR1 is MGHRA and CDR2 is YSYEKL. CDR3 in DNA: TGCGCCAGCAGCCAAGCTTCCGAGTTCCAAGAGACCCAGTACTTC. Translating it yields CASSQASEFQETQYF.

This clonotype was counted between two and nine times. The V gene is TRBV2, the J gene TRBJ2-5, with D hard to call. The germline V gene encodes CDR1 SNHLY and CDR2 FYNNEI. Trimming stripped 2 bases from V and 5 bases from J, with 3 bases between. This CDR3 has 11 residues. CDR3 bases: TGTGCCAGCAGTGAACCGGAGACCCAGTACTTC. This gives the protein CASSEPETQYF.

The table lists this clonotype with many counts. This chain uses TRBV19 with TRBJ1-5; TRBD1 matches 7 bases. The CDR3 sequence is 18 residues long. The junction had 18 bases not matched to a gene; V was cut back by 7 bases and J by 3 bases. The germline V gene has CDR1 LNHDA and CDR2 SQIVND (reference sequence). In DNA form, the CDR3 reads TGTGCCAGTACCCCGGGCCTACCTAACAGGGGACCCAATCAGCCCCAGCATTTT. Protein: CASTPGLPNRGPNQPQHF.

This clonotype was observed at least ten times. V usage is TRBV20-1 and J usage is TRBJ1-2, with a possible D match to TRBD1 (6 bases). Trimming removed 6 bases from V and 1 base from J, with 12 bases in between. Germline V CDR1 and CDR2: DFQATT, SNEGSKA (reference sequence). The length of the CDR3 is 13 residues. CDR3 sequence: CSARDTLNYGYTF. CDR3 DNA: TGCAGTGCCCGGGACACCCTTAACTATGGCTACACCTTC.

This clonotype was observed at least ten times. The gene calls are TRBV24-1 and TRBJ2-4; perhaps TRBD2 as D (5 bases). Germline loops: CDR1 KGHDR, CDR2 SFDVKD. V lost 3 bases to trimming and J lost 2 bases, with 25 bases between them. This CDR3 comprises 20 residues. CDR3 region: CATSDLAGHKSPQSKNIQYF. In nucleotides, the CDR3 is TGTGCCACCAGTGATCTGGCGGGCCATAAAAGTCCCCAATCCAAAAACATTCAGTACTTC.

This clonotype has a count of ten or more. The chain employs TRBV19 and TRBJ2-2; 8 bases are shared with TRBD2. The germline gives CDR1 LNHDA, CDR2 SQIVND (reference sequence). Trimming removed 6 bases from V and 5 bases from J; junction bases left unmatched: 14. This CDR3 spans 17 amino acids. The CDR3 DNA follows: TGTGCCAGTAGACCCCTTAGGGGCGGGGGGCGGACCGGGGAGCTGTTTTTT. As protein: CASRPLRGGGRTGELFF.

This clonotype was observed a handful of times. The gene calls are TRBV9 and TRBJ1-2; D remains ambiguous. The CDR3 covers 14 residues. Per germline, CDR1 SGDLS and CDR2 YYNGEE. V lost 0 bases, J lost 3 bases, and 9 bases lay in between. CDR3 amino acids: CASSVGGGDYGYTF. The CDR3 bases are TGTGCCAGCAGCGTAGGTGGCGGGGACTATGGCTACACCTTC. Supplemented by reference TRBV9 and TRBJ1-2, the full variable domain reads DSGVTQTPKHLITATGQRVTLRCSPRSGDLSVYWYQQSLDQGLQFLIQYYNGEERAKGNILERFSAQQFPDLHSELNLSSLELGDSALYFCASSVGGGDYGYTFGSGTRLTVV.

This clonotype was seen ten or more times. The rearrangement links TRBV20-1 to TRBJ1-1; 8 bases fit TRBD1. The CDR3 totals 14 residues. Germline values: CDR1 DFQATT, CDR2 SNEGSKA (reference sequence). V gave up 0 bases and J gave up 5 bases; unmatched junction bases: 5. The CDR3 bases are TGCAGTGCTAGAGATTCAGGGGGCGATACTGAAGCTTTCTTT. Amino acid sequence: CSARDSGGDTEAFF.

The table lists this clonotype with many counts. The V call is TRBV5-6, the J call TRBJ1-5; D unresolved. V lost 1 base and J 0 bases, leaving 5 bases between the germline ends. From germline, CDR1 is SGHDT and CDR2 YYEEEE. The length of the CDR3 is 14 residues. The CDR3 sequence is CASSLWYSNQPQHF. CDR3 nucleotides: TGTGCCAGCAGCTTGTGGTATAGCAATCAGCCCCAGCATTTT. Full variable domain (rest looked up from reference TRBV5-6 and TRBJ1-5): DAGVTQSPTHLIKTRGQQVTLRCSPKSGHDTVSWYQQALGQGPQFIFQYYEEEERQRGNFPDRFSGHQFPNYSSELNVNALLLGDSALYLCASSLWYSNQPQHFGDGTRLSIL.

This clonotype appeared many times. This sequence joins TRBV30 and TRBJ1-4; D is unclear. Looked up from germline, CDR1 is GTSNPN and CDR2 is SVGIG (reference sequence). The CDR3 consists of 14 residues. V was shortened by 2 bases and J by 8 bases, with 15 bases between the two germline ends. The CDR3 DNA is TGTGCCTGGAGTATCGCCGCGTCAATCGAAAAACTGTTTTTT. Protein: CAWSIAASIEKLFF.

This clonotype was seen many times. The CDR3, as DNA: TGTGCCAGCAGCCTCCCGCCACGGAGCACAGATACGCAGTATTTT. Translating it yields CASSLPPRSTDTQYF. This chain connects TRBV7-6 to TRBJ2-3, with D hard to call. Germline V gene data show CDR1 as SGHVS and CDR2 as FNYEAQ. The CDR3 runs 15 residues. V was trimmed by 5 bases and J by 0 bases, leaving 12 bases between them.

This clonotype was observed at least ten times. The genes are TRBV20-1 and TRBJ2-7; 9 nucleotides align to TRBD2. Germline trimming cut 6 bases from V and 2 bases from J; bases unmatched to any gene: 11. CDR3 size: 15 residues. The germline gives CDR1 DFQATT, CDR2 SNEGSKA (reference sequence). The CDR3 region is CSASPQAGGPYEQYF. In nucleotides, the CDR3 is TGCAGTGCCTCCCCCCAAGCGGGGGGCCCCTACGAGCAGTACTTC.

The table lists this clonotype with many counts. V and J are TRBV5-1 and TRBJ1-2; D unclear. Germline values: CDR1 SGHRS, CDR2 YFSETQ. This CDR3 has 14 residues. V lost 0 bases to trimming and J lost 4 bases, with 10 bases between them. DNA for the CDR3: TGCGCCAGCAGCTTGGAGGGTTCCCTCTATGGCTACACCTTC. Translation: CASSLEGSLYGYTF.

This clonotype was seen ten or more times. The chain couples TRBV9 to TRBJ2-3, with D unresolved. Trimming removed 1 base at V and 4 bases at J, with 13 bases between. Per germline, CDR1 SGDLS and CDR2 YYNGEE. The CDR3 contains 15 residues. Written as DNA, the CDR3 is TGTGCCAGCAGCGTAAGGTCGGGCCTCCCAGATACGCAGTATTTT. This codes for CASSVRSGLPDTQYF.